This T cell receptor beta chain was identified during a study of OX40 agonist ivuxolimab in advanced cancers. Looking at the study overall: Averaging roughly 60 years in age, with a range of 23 to 79, the cohort was more than 75% male.

This CDR3 comprises 15 residues. J gave up 0 bases and V 3 bases, and 3 bases lay outside the gene matches. Germline CDR1 reads SGHRS; CDR2 reads YFSETQ. The table came from immunoSEQ multiplex PCR; TCRdb's copy has only in-frame clones and leaves some out. The sample yields 95,000 to 100,000 clones, about 86% seen once. The TCR originated in an adult with an advanced solid tumor such as melanoma, head and neck, liver or kidney cancer. Source: CD4+ or CD8+ T cells sorted from blood, taken in a trial of the OX40 agonist ivuxolimab. The chain carries TRBV5-1 and TRBJ1-3, with 7 bases that match TRBD1. CDR3 amino acids: CASSSTGISGNTIYF. CDR3 coding DNA: TGCGCCAGCAGCTCGACAGGGATCTCTGGAAACACCATATATTTT.